This paragraph covers one TCR beta chain sequence. Without the conserved terminal phenylalanine or tryptophan, this CDR3 likely stems from a read error. Repertoires were generated with immunoSEQ multiplex PCR, while TCRdb's copy carries only in-frame clones and drops some. This table holds a few hundred thousand clones, 87% found once. This specimen comes from a study of blood T cell repertoires in COVID-19. On the study more broadly: Collection of acute and convalescent COVID-19 samples took place in the United States, Italy and Spain.

CDR3 size: 15 residues. Germline loops: CDR1 MNHGY, CDR2 SAAAGT. J gave up 4 bases and V 6 bases, and 8 bases lay outside the gene matches. The V call is TRBV6-8, the J call TRBJ1-2; 10 bases agree with TRBD1. Specimen: peripheral blood. The TCR was taken from a woman aged 45 to 65 with acute or convalescent COVID-19. The CDR3 DNA follows: TGTGCCAGCAGGATTCGACAGGGGGCAGGCTATGGCTACACCCTC. This codes for CASRIRQGAGYGYTL.